This T cell receptor beta chain was sequenced during a study of T cell changes during pregnancy in multiple sclerosis (dated by TCRdb to about 2019). For context, the study as a whole: The study looked at changes in the T cell repertoire across pregnancy in women with multiple sclerosis.

In the case of this clone: Its antigen remains unidentified. The sample holds no much larger clone one base away, and base qualities are not on file.

Deletion took 0 bases off V and 5 bases off J, with a span of 5 bases between the germline ends. The germline V gene supplies CDR1 SGHRS and CDR2 YFSETQ. The CDR3, from cysteine to phenylalanine, totals 12 residues. Just CDR3 DNA is preserved here, 36 bases in frame from base 1. Libraries were prepared through the immunoSEQ multiplex PCR assay. Sourced from immuneACCESS, this table was stored by TCRdb with only in-frame sequences that have V and J called. A share of the clones is absent; for the studies checked, an unresolved V gene accounts for under half, and the remainder has no known explanation. In this sample the table shows about 61,000 clones, 85% to 90% of which occur a single time. The ten largest clones capture 0.8% to 0.9% of the sample.

The input for sequencing was peripheral blood, taken in the first trimester of pregnancy. This receptor was taken from a female donor in good health, enrolled as a control in a pregnancy study. Here the chain combines TRBV5-1 and TRBJ2-5; the D gene cannot be resolved reliably. CDR3 loop: CASSLAEETQYF. The nucleotide sequence reads TGCGCCAGCAGCTTGGCTGAGGAGACCCAGTACTTC.